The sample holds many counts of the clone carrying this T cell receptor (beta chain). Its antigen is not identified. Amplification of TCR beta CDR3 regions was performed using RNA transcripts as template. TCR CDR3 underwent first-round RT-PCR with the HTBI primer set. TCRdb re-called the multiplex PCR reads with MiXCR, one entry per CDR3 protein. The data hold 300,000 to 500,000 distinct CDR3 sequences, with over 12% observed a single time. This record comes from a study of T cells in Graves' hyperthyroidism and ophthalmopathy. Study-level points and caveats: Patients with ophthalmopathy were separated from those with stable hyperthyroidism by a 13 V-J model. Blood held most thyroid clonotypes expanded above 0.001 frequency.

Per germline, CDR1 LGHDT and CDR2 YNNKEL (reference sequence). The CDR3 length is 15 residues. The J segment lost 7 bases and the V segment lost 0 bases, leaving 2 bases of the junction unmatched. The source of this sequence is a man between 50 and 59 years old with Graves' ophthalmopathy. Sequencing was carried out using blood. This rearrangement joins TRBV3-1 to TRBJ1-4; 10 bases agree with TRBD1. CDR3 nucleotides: TGTGCCAGCAGCCAAGATCGGACAGGGGGTGAAAAACTGTTTTTT. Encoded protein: CASSQDRTGGEKLFF.